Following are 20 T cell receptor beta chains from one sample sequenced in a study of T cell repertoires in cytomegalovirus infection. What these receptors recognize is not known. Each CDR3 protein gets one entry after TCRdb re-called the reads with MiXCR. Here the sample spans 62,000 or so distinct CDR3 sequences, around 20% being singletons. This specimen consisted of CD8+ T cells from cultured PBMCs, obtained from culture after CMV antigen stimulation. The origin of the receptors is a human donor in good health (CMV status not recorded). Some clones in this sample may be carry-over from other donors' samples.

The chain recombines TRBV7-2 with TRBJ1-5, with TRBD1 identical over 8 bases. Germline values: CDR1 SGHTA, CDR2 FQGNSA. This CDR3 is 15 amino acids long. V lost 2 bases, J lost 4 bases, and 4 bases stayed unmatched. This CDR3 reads CASSLRTGTNQPQHF. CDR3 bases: TGTGCCAGCAGCTTACGGACAGGGACAAATCAGCCCCAGCATTTT.

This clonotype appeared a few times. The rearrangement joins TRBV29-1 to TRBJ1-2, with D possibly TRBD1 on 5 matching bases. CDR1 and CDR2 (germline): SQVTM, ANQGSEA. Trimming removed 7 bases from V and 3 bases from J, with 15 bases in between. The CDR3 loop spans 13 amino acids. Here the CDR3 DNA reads TGCAGCGGATCTGGCGGGGCAGACTATGGCTACACCTTC. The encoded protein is CSGSGGADYGYTF.

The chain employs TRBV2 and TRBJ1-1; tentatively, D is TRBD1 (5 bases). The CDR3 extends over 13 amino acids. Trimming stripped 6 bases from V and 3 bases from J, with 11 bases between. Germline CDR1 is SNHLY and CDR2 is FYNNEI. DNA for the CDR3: TGTGCCAGCAGGGGGGTGACGGACACTGAAGCTTTCTTT. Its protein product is CASRGVTDTEAFF.

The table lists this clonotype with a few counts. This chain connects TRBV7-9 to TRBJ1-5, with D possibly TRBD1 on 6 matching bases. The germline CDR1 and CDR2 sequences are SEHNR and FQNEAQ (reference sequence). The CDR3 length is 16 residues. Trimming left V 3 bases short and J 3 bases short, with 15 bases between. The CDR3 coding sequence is TGTGCCAGCAGCTTCGTAGGGGGGGGTTCCAATCAGCCCCAGCATTTT. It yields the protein CASSFVGGGSNQPQHF. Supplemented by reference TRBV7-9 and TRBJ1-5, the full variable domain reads DTGVSQNPRHKITKRGQNVTFRCDPISEHNRLYWYRQTLGQGPEFLTYFQNEAQLEKSRLLSDRFSAERPKGSFSTLEIQRTEQGDSAMYLCASSFVGGGSNQPQHFGDGTRLSIL.

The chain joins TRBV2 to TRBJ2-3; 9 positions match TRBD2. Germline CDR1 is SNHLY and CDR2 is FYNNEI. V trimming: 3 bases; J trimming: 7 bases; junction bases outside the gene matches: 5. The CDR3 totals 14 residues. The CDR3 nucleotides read TGTGCCAGCAGTGAGCGGGGGGGCGTGCATACGCAGTATTTT. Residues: CASSERGGVHTQYF. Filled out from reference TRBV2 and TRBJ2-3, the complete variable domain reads EPEVTQTPSHQVTQMGQEVILRCVPISNHLYFYWYRQILGQKVEFLVSFYNNEISEKSEIFDDQFSVERPDGSNFTLKIRSTKLEDSAMYFCASSERGGVHTQYFGPGTRLTVL.

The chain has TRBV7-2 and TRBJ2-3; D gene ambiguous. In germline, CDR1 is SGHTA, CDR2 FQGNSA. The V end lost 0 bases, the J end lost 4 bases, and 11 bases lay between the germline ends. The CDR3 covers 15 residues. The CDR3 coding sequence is TGTGCCAGCAGCTTAGCGTTAGGGATCCCAGATACGCAGTATTTT. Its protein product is CASSLALGIPDTQYF.

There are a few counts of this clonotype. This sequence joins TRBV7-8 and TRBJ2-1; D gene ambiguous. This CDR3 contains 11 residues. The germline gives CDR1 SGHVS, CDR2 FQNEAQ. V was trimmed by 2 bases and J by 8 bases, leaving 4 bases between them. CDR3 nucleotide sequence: TGTGCCAGCAGCTTAAGTGATGAGCAGTTCTTC. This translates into CASSLSDEQFF.

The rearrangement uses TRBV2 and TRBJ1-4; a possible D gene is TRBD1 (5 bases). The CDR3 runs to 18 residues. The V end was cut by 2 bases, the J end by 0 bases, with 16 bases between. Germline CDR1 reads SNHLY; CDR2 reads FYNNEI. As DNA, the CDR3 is TGTGCCAGCAGTGAACTTGGCGGGGACGTTGCAACTAATGAAAAACTGTTTTTT. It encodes CASSELGGDVATNEKLFF. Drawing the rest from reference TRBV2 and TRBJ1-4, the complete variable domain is EPEVTQTPSHQVTQMGQEVILRCVPISNHLYFYWYRQILGQKVEFLVSFYNNEISEKSEIFDDQFSVERPDGSNFTLKIRSTKLEDSAMYFCASSELGGDVATNEKLFFGSGTQLSVL.

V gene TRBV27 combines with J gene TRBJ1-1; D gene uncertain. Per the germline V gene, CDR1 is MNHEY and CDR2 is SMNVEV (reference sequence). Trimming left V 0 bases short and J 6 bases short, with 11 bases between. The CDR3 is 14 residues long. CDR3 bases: TGTGCCAGCAGTTTATCGAGTTTGGGTCCTGAAGCTTTCTTT. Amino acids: CASSLSSLGPEAFF.

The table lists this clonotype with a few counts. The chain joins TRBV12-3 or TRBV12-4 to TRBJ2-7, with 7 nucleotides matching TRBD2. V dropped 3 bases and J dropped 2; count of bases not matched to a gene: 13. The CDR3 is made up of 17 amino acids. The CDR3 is CASSLTGGGAGPYEQYF. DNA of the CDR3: TGTGCCAGCAGTTTGACCGGGGGAGGGGCAGGCCCCTACGAGCAGTACTTC.

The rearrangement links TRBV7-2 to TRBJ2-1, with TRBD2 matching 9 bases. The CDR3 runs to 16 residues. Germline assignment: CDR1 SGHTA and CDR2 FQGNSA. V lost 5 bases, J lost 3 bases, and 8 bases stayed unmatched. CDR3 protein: CASSRGSGGLYNEQFF. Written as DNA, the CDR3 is TGTGCCAGCAGCCGCGGGAGCGGGGGGCTCTACAATGAGCAGTTCTTC.

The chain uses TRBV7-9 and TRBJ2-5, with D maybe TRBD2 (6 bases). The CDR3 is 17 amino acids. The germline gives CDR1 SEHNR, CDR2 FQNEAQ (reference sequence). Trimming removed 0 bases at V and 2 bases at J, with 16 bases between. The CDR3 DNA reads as TGTGCCAGCAGCTTAGCGGGAGGAAGGGCCCTACAAGAGACCCAGTACTTC. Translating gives CASSLAGGRALQETQYF. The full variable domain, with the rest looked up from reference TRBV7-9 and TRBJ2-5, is DTGVSQNPRHKITKRGQNVTFRCDPISEHNRLYWYRQTLGQGPEFLTYFQNEAQLEKSRLLSDRFSAERPKGSFSTLEIQRTEQGDSAMYLCASSLAGGRALQETQYFGPGTRLLVL.

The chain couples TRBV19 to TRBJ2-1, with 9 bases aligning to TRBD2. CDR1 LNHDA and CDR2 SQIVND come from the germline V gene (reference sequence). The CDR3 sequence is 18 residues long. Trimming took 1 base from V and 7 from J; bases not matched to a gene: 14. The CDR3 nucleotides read TGTGCCAGTAGTATAGTTGGAAGCGGGGGGCGACCTACAAATGAGCAGTTCTTC. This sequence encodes CASSIVGSGGRPTNEQFF.

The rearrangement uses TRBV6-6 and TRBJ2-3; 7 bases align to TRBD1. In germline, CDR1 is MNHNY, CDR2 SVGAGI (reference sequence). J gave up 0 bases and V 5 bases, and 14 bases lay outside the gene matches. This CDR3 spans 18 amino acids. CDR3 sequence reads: CASSPDREARGSTDTQYF. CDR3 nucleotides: TGTGCCAGCAGTCCAGACAGGGAAGCTAGGGGAAGCACAGATACGCAGTATTTT.

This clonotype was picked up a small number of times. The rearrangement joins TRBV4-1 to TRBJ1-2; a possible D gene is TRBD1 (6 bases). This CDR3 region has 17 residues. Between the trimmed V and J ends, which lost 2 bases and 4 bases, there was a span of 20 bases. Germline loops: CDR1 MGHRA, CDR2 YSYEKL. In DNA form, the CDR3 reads TGCGCCAGCAGCCAAACCCTAGAGGGGGGTAATCGCTATGGCTACACCTTC. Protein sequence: CASSQTLEGGNRYGYTF.

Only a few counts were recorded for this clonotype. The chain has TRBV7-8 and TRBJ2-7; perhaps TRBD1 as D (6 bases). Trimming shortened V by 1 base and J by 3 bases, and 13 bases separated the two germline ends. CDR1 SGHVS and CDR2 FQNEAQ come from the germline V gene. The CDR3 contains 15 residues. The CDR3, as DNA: TGTGCCAGCAGCTTAGACCCAGGGACATACTACGAGCAGTACTTC. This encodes CASSLDPGTYYEQYF.

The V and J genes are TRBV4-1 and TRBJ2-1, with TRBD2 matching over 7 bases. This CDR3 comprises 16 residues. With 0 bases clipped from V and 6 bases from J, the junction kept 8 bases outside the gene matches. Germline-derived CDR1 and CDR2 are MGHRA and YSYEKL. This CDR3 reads CASSQEEDWGGNEQFF. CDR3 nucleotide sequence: TGCGCCAGCAGCCAAGAGGAGGACTGGGGGGGCAATGAGCAGTTCTTC.

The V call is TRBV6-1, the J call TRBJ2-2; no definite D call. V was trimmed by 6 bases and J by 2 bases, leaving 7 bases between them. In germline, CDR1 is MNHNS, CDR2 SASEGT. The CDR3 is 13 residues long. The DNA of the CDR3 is TGTGCCAGCAGAAAGGAAAACACCGGGGAGCTGTTTTTT. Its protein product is CASRKENTGELFF.

The CDR3 region is CASSIGNPEFNEQFF. CDR3 bases: TGTGCCAGTAGTATAGGAAATCCCGAGTTCAATGAGCAGTTCTTC. This chain links TRBV19 with TRBJ2-1; D call uncertain. V lost 1 base and J lost 6, with 13 bases in between. CDR3 size: 15 residues. CDR1 is LNHDA and CDR2 is SQIVND in the germline V gene (reference sequence).

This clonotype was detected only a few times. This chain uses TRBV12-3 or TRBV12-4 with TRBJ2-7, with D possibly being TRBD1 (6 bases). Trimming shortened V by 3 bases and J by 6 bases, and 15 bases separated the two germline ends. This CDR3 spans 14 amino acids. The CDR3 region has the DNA TGTGCCAGCAGTTTGGCCGGCACAGGGTTCGAGCAGTACTTC. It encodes CASSLAGTGFEQYF.